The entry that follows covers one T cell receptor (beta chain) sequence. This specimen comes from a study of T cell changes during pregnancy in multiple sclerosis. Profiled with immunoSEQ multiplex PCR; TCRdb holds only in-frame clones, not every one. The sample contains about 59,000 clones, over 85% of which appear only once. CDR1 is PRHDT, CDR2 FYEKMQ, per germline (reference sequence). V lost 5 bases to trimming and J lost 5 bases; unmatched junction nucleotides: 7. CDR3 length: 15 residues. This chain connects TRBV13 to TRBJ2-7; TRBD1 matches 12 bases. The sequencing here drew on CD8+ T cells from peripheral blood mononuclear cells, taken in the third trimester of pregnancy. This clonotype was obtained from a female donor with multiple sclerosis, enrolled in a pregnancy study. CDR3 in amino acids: CASSQGDRGLDEQYF. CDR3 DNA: TGTGCCAGCAGCCAAGGGGACAGGGGGCTCGACGAGCAGTACTTC.